This T cell receptor (beta chain) comes out of a study of regulatory T cells in long-lasting Graves disease. The wider study: Graves' patients, newly diagnosed, had taken antithyroid drugs under 3 months. Regarding the study as a whole: Under persistent disease, TRBV28, TRBJ1-2 and TRBJ2-5 were used preferentially.

This clonotype was counted ten times or more. Its antigen is not identified. The time point is: newly diagnosed GD, antithyroid drugs for less than 3 months. PBMC RNA was the source of the TCR library. The V gene lost 2 bases and the J gene lost 0 bases, with 8 bases spanning the gap. The length of the CDR3 is 15 residues. Germline CDR1 SGDLS, CDR2 YYNGEE. To make TCR beta libraries, researchers used iRepertoire HTBI primers and Arm-PCR of CDR3 regions. TCRdb re-called the multiplex PCR reads through MiXCR, storing one row per CDR3 protein. This sample has around 360,000 distinct CDR3 sequences; about a sixth occur once, and the top ten carry around 20%. These data were likewise used in another study, on T cells in Graves' hyperthyroidism and ophthalmopathy. Per that study: In the first-round RT-PCR of the TCR CDR3, the HTBI primer set was used. Ophthalmopathy was model-predicted a median roughly 6.5 months pre-onset.

The chain carries TRBV9 and TRBJ2-2, with a tentative D call TRBD2 (5 bases). The sample here was peripheral blood mononuclear cells (PBMCs), taken at new diagnosis, from a patient treated with antithyroid drugs. This receptor was identified in a woman aged 18 to 35 with Graves disease. The CDR3 is CASSVLAANTGELFF. Here the CDR3 DNA reads TGTGCCAGCAGCGTCCTAGCAGCGAACACCGGGGAGCTGTTTTTT.